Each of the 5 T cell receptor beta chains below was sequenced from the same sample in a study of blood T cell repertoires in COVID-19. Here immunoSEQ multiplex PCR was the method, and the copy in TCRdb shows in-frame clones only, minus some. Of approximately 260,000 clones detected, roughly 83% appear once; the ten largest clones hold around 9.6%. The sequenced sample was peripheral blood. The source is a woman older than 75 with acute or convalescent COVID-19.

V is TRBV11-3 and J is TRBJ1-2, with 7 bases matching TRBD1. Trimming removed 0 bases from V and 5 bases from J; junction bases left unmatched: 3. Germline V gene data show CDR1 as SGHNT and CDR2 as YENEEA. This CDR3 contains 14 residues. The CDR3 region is CASSLDDRAYGYTF. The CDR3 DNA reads TGTGCCAGCAGCTTAGATGACAGGGCGTATGGCTACACCTTC. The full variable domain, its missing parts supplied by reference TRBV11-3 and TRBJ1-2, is EAGVVQSPRYKIIEKKQPVAFWCNPISGHNTLYWYLQNLGQGPELLIRYENEEAVDDSQLPKDRFSAERLKGVDSTLKIQPAELGDSAVYLCASSLDDRAYGYTFGSGTRLTVV.

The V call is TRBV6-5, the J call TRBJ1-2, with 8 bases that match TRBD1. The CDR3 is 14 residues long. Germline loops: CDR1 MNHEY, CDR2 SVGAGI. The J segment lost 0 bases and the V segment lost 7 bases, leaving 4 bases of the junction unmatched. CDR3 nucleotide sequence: TGTGCCAGCACGAGGACAGGGACTAACTATGGCTACACCTTC. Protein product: CASTRTGTNYGYTF.

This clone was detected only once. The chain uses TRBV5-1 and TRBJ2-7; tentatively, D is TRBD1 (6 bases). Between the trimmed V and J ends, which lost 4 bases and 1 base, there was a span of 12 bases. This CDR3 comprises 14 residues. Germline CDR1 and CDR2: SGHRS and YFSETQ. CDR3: CASSTGTGSYEQYF. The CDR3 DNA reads TGCGCCAGCAGCACCGGTACAGGGTCCTACGAGCAGTACTTC. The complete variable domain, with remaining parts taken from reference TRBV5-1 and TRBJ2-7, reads KAGVTQTPRYLIKTRGQQVTLSCSPISGHRSVSWYQQTPGQGLQFLFEYFSETQRNKGNFPGRFSGRQFSNSRSEMNVSTLELGDSALYLCASSTGTGSYEQYFGPGTRLTVT.

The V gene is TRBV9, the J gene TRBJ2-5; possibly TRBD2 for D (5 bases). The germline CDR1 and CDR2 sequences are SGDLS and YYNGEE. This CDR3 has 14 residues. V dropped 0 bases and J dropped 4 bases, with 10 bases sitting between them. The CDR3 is CASSVVGRGETQYF. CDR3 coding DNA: TGTGCCAGCAGCGTAGTGGGGAGAGGAGAGACCCAGTACTTC.

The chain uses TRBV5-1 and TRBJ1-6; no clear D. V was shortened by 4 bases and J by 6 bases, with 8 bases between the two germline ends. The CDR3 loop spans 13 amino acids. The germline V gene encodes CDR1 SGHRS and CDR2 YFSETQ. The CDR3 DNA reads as TGCGCCAGCAGCCCTGAGGGTAATTCACCCCTCCACTTT. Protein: CASSPEGNSPLHF.